These T cell receptor beta chains were read from a single sample in a study of shared clonotypes between healthy human individuals. Method: immunoSEQ multiplex PCR; TCRdb's copy keeps in-frame clones and lacks some. The sample includes approximately 720,000 clones, 92% seen only once; the top ten take nearly 25%. Specimen: naive CD8+ T cells sorted from blood. The receptor set was obtained from a man younger than 45 in good health. The CDR3 runs from the conserved cysteine through the conserved F or W. D genes are given only for firm matches. Not all rows give a size; the values are once, few, many and, for expanded clones, a class.

J: TRBJ1-5
D: TRBD1
V: TRBV6-5
size: -
CDR3: CASSFLPDRGNQPQHF
DNA: TGTGCCAGCAGTTTTCTCCCGGACAGGGGCAATCAGCCCCAGCATTTT

J: TRBJ2-1
D: TRBD2
V: TRBV27
size: -
CDR3: CASSLSGWQAGEYNEQFF
DNA: TGTGCCAGCAGTTTATCGGGGTGGCAAGCGGGAGAGTACAATGAGCAGTTCTTC

J: TRBJ2-7
D: TRBD1
V: TRBV29-1
size: -
CDR3: CSVVYYNRGNEQYF
DNA: TGCAGCGTTGTTTATTATAACAGGGGTAACGAGCAGTACTTC

J: TRBJ2-3
D: -
V: TRBV28
size: -
CDR3: CASSFRIASADTQYF
DNA: TGTGCCAGCAGTTTTCGGATTGCCTCCGCAGATACGCAGTATTTT

J: TRBJ2-7
D: TRBD1
V: TRBV29-1
size: -
CDR3: CSVAGTAVDEQYF
DNA: TGCAGCGTGGCAGGGACAGCGGTCGACGAGCAGTACTTC

J: TRBJ2-7
D: -
V: TRBV6-5
size: -
CDR3: CASSLSSPNYEQYF
DNA: TGTGCCAGCAGCCTTAGTAGCCCGAACTACGAGCAGTACTTC

J: TRBJ2-3
D: TRBD2
V: TRBV28
size: -
CDR3: CASSSHRLGREVLTDTQYF
DNA: TGTGCCAGCAGTTCCCATCGATTGGGGCGGGAGGTGTTAACAGATACGCAGTATTTT

J: TRBJ2-7
D: -
V: TRBV28
size: -
CDR3: CASRPIQGGYEQYF
DNA: TGTGCCAGCAGACCGATTCAGGGGGGCTACGAGCAGTACTTC

J: TRBJ2-5
D: -
V: TRBV4-1
size: -
CDR3: CASSPRLGGETQYF
DNA: TGCGCCAGCAGCCCCAGACTAGGCGGAGAGACCCAGTACTTC

J: TRBJ2-1
D: -
V: TRBV19
size: -
CDR3: CASSTVTSSDEQFF
DNA: TGTGCCAGTAGTACCGTCACTAGCTCCGATGAGCAGTTCTTC

J: TRBJ1-2
D: -
V: TRBV9
size: -
CDR3: CASSVRWGDGYTF
DNA: TGTGCCAGCAGCGTACGATGGGGGGATGGCTACACCTTC

J: TRBJ2-6
D: -
V: TRBV27
size: -
CDR3: CASSLMAGANVLTF
DNA: TGTGCCAGCAGTTTAATGGCTGGGGCCAACGTCCTGACTTTC

J: TRBJ2-7
D: -
V: TRBV7-9
size: -
CDR3: CATEDGDTGTSLSEQYF
DNA: TGTGCCACCGAGGATGGGGATACCGGGACTTCGCTGTCCGAGCAGTACTTC

J: TRBJ2-2
D: TRBD2
V: TRBV11-2
size: -
CDR3: CASSEWTSGGNTGELFF
DNA: TGTGCCAGCAGCGAGTGGACTAGCGGGGGGAACACCGGGGAGCTGTTTTTT

J: TRBJ2-3
D: TRBD1
V: TRBV5-1
size: once
CDR3: CASSWTGFPVTDTQYF
DNA: TGCGCCAGCAGCTGGACAGGGTTCCCAGTTACAGATACGCAGTATTTT

J: TRBJ2-3
D: -
V: TRBV7-6
size: -
CDR3: CASSLEADRDTQYF
DNA: TGTGCCAGCAGCTTAGAAGCAGATCGAGATACGCAGTATTTT

J: TRBJ2-5
D: TRBD1
V: TRBV7-9
size: -
CDR3: CASSSQFGTGARETQYF
DNA: TGTGCCAGCAGCTCACAATTCGGGACAGGGGCCCGAGAGACCCAGTACTTC

J: TRBJ1-4
D: -
V: TRBV7-6
size: -
CDR3: CASSFSSPDPTNEKLFF
DNA: TGTGCCAGCAGCTTTTCGAGTCCGGACCCAACTAATGAAAAACTGTTTTTT

J: TRBJ2-5
D: -
V: TRBV7-6
size: -
CDR3: CASSLGPGGETQYF
DNA: TGTGCCAGCAGCTTAGGACCAGGAGGGGAGACCCAGTACTTC

J: TRBJ2-2
D: TRBD1
V: TRBV7-9
size: -
CDR3: CASSFFGQGSLNTGELFF
DNA: TGTGCCAGCAGCTTCTTCGGACAGGGGTCCCTGAACACCGGGGAGCTGTTTTTT

J: TRBJ1-5
D: -
V: TRBV19
size: -
CDR3: CASSIEDTDQPQHF
DNA: TGTGCCAGTAGTATAGAGGACACCGATCAGCCCCAGCATTTT

J: TRBJ2-3
D: -
V: TRBV5-1
size: -
CDR3: CASSLVLGTDTQYF
DNA: TGCGCCAGCAGCTTGGTGCTGGGCACAGATACGCAGTATTTT